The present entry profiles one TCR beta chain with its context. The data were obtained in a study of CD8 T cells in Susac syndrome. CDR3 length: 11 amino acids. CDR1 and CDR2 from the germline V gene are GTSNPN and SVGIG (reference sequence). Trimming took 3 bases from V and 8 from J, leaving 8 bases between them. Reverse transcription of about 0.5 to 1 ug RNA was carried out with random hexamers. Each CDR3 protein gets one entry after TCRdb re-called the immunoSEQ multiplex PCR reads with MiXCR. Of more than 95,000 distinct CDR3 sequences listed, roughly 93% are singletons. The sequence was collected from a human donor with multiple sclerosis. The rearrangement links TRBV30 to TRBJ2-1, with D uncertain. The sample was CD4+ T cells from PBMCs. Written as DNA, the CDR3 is TGTGCCTGGAGCGGCGCGGATGAGCAGTTCTTC. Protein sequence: CAWSGADEQFF.